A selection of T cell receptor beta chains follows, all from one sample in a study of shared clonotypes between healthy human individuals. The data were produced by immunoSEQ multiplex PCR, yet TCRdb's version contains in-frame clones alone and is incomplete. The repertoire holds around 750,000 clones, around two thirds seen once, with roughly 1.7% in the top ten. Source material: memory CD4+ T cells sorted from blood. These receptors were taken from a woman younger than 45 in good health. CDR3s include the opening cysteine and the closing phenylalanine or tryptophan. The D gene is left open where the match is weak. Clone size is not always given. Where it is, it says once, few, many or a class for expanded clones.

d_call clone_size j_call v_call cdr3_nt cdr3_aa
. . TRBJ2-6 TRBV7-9 TGTGCCAGCAGCTTAGCAGGCAATGGGGCCAACGTCCTGACTTTC CASSLAGNGANVLTF
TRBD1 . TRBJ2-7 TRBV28 TGTTCTGGAGCCCGGGACAGGGACGCCCACGAGCAGTACTTC CSGARDRDAHEQYF
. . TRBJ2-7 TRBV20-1 TGCAGTGCCTTTGGCTCCTACGAGCAGTACTTC CSAFGSYEQYF
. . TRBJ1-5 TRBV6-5 TGTGCCAGCGAGAGGCGGAGCAATCAGCCCCAGCATTTT CASERRSNQPQHF
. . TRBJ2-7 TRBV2 TGTGCCAGCAGTGAGGGGGTAACTAACACCTACGAGCAGTACTTC CASSEGVTNTYEQYF
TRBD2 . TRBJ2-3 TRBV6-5 TGTGCCAGCAAGCCGGGAGGGTCAGATACGCAGTATTTT CASKPGGSDTQYF
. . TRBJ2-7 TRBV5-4 TGTGCCAGCACCTTTGGGACTGACCCTTCATCAGCCGAGCAGTACTTC CASTFGTDPSSAEQYF
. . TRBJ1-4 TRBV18 TGTGCCAGCTCACCGGCGTCAGTCAATGAAAAACTGTTTTTT CASSPASVNEKLFF
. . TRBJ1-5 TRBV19 TGTGCCAGTAGTACGATAACAGGCGGAAATCAGCCCCAGCATTTT CASSTITGGNQPQHF
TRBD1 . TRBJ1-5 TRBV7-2 TGTGCCAGCAGGGGAGGGACAGGCGTTAATCAGCCCCAGCATTTT CASRGGTGVNQPQHF
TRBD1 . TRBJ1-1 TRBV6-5 TGTGCCAGCAGTCAGGACAGGGTGGCCACTGAAGCTTTCTTT CASSQDRVATEAFF
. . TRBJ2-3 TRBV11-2 TGTGCCAGCAGCTTAGGAGACTTAAGCGGGTCTAGCACAGATACGCAGTATTTT CASSLGDLSGSSTDTQYF
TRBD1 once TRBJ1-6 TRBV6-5 TGTGCCAGCAGTTACTCGAGGACAGGGGTAAATTCACCCCTCCACTTT CASSYSRTGVNSPLHF
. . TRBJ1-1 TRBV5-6 TGTGCCAGCAGCTTGGGAACTGTGAACACTGAAGCTTTCTTT CASSLGTVNTEAFF
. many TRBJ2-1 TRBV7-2 TGTGCCAGCAGCTTAGGGACAAGGGCTTACAATGAGCAGTTCTTC CASSLGTRAYNEQFF
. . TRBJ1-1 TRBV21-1 TGTGCCAGCACCACGAGGAGGGGCCCTGGAGCTTTCTTT CASTTRRGPGAFF
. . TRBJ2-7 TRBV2 TGTGCCAGCGGGACACAGAGCGAGCAGTACTTC CASGTQSEQYF
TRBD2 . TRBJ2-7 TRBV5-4 TGTGCCAGCAGCGACCAGAGCGCGGGAGCACTCGAGCAGTACTTC CASSDQSAGALEQYF
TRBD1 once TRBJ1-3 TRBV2 TGTGCCAGCAGTAGGACAGGCACGCCGAGCTCTGGAAACACCATATATTTT CASSRTGTPSSGNTIYF
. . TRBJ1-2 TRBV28 TGTGCCAGCAGTCACGGGACGCTTGGCGCGGTGGCGGGGTATGGCTACACCTTC CASSHGTLGAVAGYGYTF
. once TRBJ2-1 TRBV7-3 TGTGCCAGCAGCCAATACTACGACAATGAGCAGTTCTTC CASSQYYDNEQFF
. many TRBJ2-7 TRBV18 TGTGCCAGCTCACAAGCGGGCCCTGGATACGAGCAGTACTTC CASSQAGPGYEQYF